This T cell receptor beta chain is drawn from a study of T cell changes during pregnancy in multiple sclerosis. Libraries were prepared by immunoSEQ multiplex PCR; TCRdb keeps only in-frame clonotypes and omits some of them. The sample lists approximately 70,000 clones, roughly 92% occurring once. CDR3 size: 14 residues. Trimming cost V 6 bases and J 2 bases, with 15 bases left between them. Germline assignment: CDR1 SQVTM and CDR2 ANQGSEA. This chain joins TRBV29-1 and TRBJ2-3, with D possibly matching TRBD1 (5 bases). Sequencing used peripheral blood, obtained in the second trimester of pregnancy. The source of this sequence is a female donor with multiple sclerosis, enrolled in a pregnancy study. CDR3 nucleotides: TGCAGCGTGGACAAGAAGATATCCACAGATACGCAGTATTTT. Translated, it gives CSVDKKISTDTQYF.